This TCR beta chain was retrieved from a study of OX40 agonist ivuxolimab in advanced cancers. General study findings and limits: Expanded peripheral T cell antigen specificity was not determined. Some nonresponders likewise displayed low normalized T-cell clonal expansion. Mean expanded clone counts were higher in CD8+ than CD4+ T cells.

Only in-frame clones appear in the TCRdb table, and some are missing; sequencing was by immunoSEQ multiplex PCR. In the table there are fewer than 100,000 clones, around 88% of which are singletons. Worth noting for this clone: Its antigen is currently unknown.

CDR1 is MNHEY, CDR2 SVGAGI, per germline. The CDR3 has 14 amino acids. V shed 6 bases and J 9 bases; nucleotides not matched to a gene: 7. The input for sequencing was CD4+ or CD8+ T cells sorted from blood, taken in a trial of the OX40 agonist ivuxolimab. This clonotype was sampled from an adult with an advanced solid tumor such as melanoma, head and neck, liver or kidney cancer. The chain is built from TRBV6-5 and TRBJ1-6; 8 bases line up with TRBD1. CDR3 protein: CASRFGQGVSPLHF. The CDR3 region has the DNA TGTGCCAGCAGGTTCGGACAGGGAGTTTCACCCCTCCACTTT.